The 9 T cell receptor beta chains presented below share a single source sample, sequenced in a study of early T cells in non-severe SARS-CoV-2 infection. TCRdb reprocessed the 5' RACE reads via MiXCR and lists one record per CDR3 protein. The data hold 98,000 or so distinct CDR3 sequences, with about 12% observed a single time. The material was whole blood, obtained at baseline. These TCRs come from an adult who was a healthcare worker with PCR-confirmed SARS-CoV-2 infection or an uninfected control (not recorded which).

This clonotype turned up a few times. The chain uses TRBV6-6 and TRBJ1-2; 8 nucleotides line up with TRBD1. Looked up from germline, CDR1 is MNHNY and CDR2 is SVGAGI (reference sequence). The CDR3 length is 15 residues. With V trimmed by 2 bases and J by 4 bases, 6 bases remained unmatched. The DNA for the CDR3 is TGTGCCAGCAGTTACCCCGGACAGGGCGGCTATGGCTACACCTTC. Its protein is CASSYPGQGGYGYTF.

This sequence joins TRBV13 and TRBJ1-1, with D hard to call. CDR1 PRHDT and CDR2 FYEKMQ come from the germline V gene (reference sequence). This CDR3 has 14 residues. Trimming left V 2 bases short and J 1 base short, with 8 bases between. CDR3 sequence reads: CASSLNERNTEAFF. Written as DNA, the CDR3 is TGTGCCAGCAGCTTAAACGAGCGGAACACTGAAGCTTTCTTT.

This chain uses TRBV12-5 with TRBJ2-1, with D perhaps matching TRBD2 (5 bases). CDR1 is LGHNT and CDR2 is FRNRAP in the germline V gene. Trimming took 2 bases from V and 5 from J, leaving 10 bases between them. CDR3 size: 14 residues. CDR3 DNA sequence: TGTGCTAGTGGTTTGACCCTAGCTGACAATGAGCAGTTCTTC. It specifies CASGLTLADNEQFF.

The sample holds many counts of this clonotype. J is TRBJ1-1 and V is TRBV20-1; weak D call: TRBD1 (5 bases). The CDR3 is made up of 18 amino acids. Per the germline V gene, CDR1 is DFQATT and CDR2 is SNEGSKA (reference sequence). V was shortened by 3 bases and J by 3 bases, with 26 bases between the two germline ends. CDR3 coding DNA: TGCAGTGCTAGCAAGTTCCGGGCAGGGTCTTATAGGGACACTGAAGCTTTCTTT. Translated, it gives CSASKFRAGSYRDTEAFF.

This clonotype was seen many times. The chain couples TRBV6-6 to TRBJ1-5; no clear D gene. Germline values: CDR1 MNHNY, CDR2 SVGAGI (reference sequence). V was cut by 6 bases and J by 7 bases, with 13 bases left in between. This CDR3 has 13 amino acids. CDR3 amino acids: CASSPSSAQPQHF. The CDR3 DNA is TGTGCCAGCAGCCCGAGTAGCGCCCAGCCCCAGCATTTT.

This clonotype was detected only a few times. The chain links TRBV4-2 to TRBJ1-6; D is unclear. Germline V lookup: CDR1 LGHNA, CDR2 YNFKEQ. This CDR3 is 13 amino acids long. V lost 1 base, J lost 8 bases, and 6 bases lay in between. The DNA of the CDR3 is TGTGCCAGCAGCCAAGTTAGAGATTCACCCCTCCACTTT. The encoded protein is CASSQVRDSPLHF.

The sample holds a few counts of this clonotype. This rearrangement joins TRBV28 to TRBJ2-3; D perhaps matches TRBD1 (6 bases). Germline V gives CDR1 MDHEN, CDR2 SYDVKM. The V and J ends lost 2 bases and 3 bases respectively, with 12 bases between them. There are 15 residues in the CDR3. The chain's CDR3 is CASSLPQGWTDTQYF. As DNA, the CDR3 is TGTGCCAGCAGTTTACCGCAGGGGTGGACAGATACGCAGTATTTT.

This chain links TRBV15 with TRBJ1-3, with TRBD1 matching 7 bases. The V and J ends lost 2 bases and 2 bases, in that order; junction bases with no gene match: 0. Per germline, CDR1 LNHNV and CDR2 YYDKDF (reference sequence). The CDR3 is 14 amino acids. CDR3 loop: CATSRQGAGNTIYF. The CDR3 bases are TGTGCCACCAGCAGACAGGGGGCTGGAAACACCATATATTTT.

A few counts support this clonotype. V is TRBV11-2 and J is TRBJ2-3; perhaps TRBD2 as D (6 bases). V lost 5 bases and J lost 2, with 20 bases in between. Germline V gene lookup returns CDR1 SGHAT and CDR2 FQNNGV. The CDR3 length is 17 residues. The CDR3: CASSKAHLAGPTDTQYF. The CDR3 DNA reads TGTGCCAGCAGCAAAGCCCATCTGGCGGGGCCCACAGATACGCAGTATTTT.